The next 31 T cell receptor beta chains were all read from a single sample in a study of T cell repertoires in cytomegalovirus infection. For these receptors, no antigen is known. Via MiXCR, TCRdb re-called the reads, giving one row per CDR3 protein. The sample shows around 99,000 distinct CDR3 sequences, around 29% of them seen only once. The sample was CD8+ T cells from cultured PBMCs, taken from culture after CMV antigen stimulation. These receptors all come from a human donor in good health (CMV status not recorded). Some clones in this sample may be carry-over from other donors' samples.

This clonotype was seen a handful of times. A much larger clonotype is one base distant, so this may be a read error. V gene TRBV12-3 or TRBV12-4 combines with J gene TRBJ2-1; D unclear. The CDR3 totals 10 residues. Trimming removed 2 bases at V and 7 bases at J, with 0 bases between. CDR3 DNA: TGTGCCAGCAGTTTAAATGAGCAGTTCTTC. Its protein is CASSLNEQFF.

In its sample, this clonotype was seen a few times. The genes are TRBV7-6 and TRBJ2-7; D might be TRBD2 (5 bases). From germline, CDR1 is SGHVS and CDR2 FNYEAQ. The CDR3 has 15 residues. Between the trimmed V and J ends, which lost 0 bases and 0 bases, there was a span of 9 bases. The DNA of the CDR3 is TGTGCCAGCAGCTTAGCGCTCGGGAACTCCTACGAGCAGTACTTC. Protein product: CASSLALGNSYEQYF. The full variable domain, completed using reference TRBV7-6 and TRBJ2-7, is GAGVSQSPRYKVTKRGQDVALRCDPISGHVSLYWYRQALGQGPEFLTYFNYEAQQDKSGLPNDRFSAERPEGSISTLTIQRTEQRDSAMYRCASSLALGNSYEQYFGPGTRLTVT.

This clonotype was seen ten or more times. The genes are TRBV7-8 and TRBJ1-1, with a tentative D call TRBD1 (6 bases). This CDR3 is built from 13 residues. Germline values: CDR1 SGHVS, CDR2 FQNEAQ. The V end lost 2 bases, the J end lost 7 bases, and 11 bases lay between the germline ends. CDR3 sequence: CASSLFEGGEAFF. DNA of the CDR3: TGTGCCAGCAGCTTATTCGAGGGGGGTGAAGCTTTCTTT.

The chain has TRBV20-1 and TRBJ2-1; no clear D gene. Germline-derived CDR1 and CDR2 are DFQATT and SNEGSKA (reference sequence). This CDR3 is 10 amino acids long. Trimming pared 6 bases from V and 8 bases from J, leaving 8 bases between. CDR3 sequence reads: CSAVWDEQFF. The CDR3 coding sequence is TGCAGTGCCGTTTGGGATGAGCAGTTCTTC.

The CDR3 DNA follows: TGTGCCAGCCCCTTTCCCCTAGCGGGAGGGGATAAAAACATTCAGTACTTC. Translating gives CASPFPLAGGDKNIQYF. V is TRBV6-1 and J is TRBJ2-4, with 12 bases fitting TRBD2. V lost 8 bases and J lost 4; bases outside the gene matches: 12. This CDR3 is built from 17 residues. Germline V lookup: CDR1 MNHNS, CDR2 SASEGT.

This chain connects TRBV19 to TRBJ1-5; D is perhaps TRBD1 (5 bases). Germline CDR1 LNHDA, CDR2 SQIVND (reference sequence). V dropped 1 base and J dropped 3 bases, with 19 bases sitting between them. The CDR3 is 18 amino acids. CDR3 DNA sequence: TGTGCCAGTAGTATAGCCTGGGGCAGGGTCGGTTCCAATCAGCCCCAGCATTTT. It yields the protein CASSIAWGRVGSNQPQHF. Together with reference TRBV19 and TRBJ1-5, the CDR3 gives the full variable domain: DGGITQSPKYLFRKEGQNVTLSCEQNLNHDAMYWYRQDPGQGLRLIYYSQIVNDFQKGDIAEGYSVSREKKESFPLTVTSAQKNPTAFYLCASSIAWGRVGSNQPQHFGDGTRLSIL.

V and J are TRBV4-3 and TRBJ1-5; D perhaps matches TRBD1 (5 bases). V lost 0 bases, J lost 2 bases, and 20 bases lay in between. This CDR3 region has 19 residues. Germline-derived CDR1 and CDR2 are LGHNA and YSLEER. For the CDR3, the DNA is TGCGCCAGCAGCCAAGATAAGGTACAGGCCCTTAAGGGCAATCAGCCCCAGCATTTT. As protein: CASSQDKVQALKGNQPQHF.

This rearrangement joins TRBV30 to TRBJ1-2, with D unclear. Trimming took off 0 bases at V and 0 bases at J, with 17 bases between the two ends. Germline values: CDR1 GTSNPN, CDR2 SVGIG (reference sequence). The CDR3 contains 17 residues. For the CDR3, the DNA is TGTGCCTGGAGTGTATCCCCCGGTTACCCAGCTAACTATGGCTACACCTTC. The encoded protein is CAWSVSPGYPANYGYTF.

This clonotype showed up many times. J is TRBJ2-1 and V is TRBV7-6, with D possibly being TRBD1 (6 bases). Germline assignment: CDR1 SGHVS and CDR2 FNYEAQ. The CDR3 runs to 14 residues. V was trimmed by 5 bases and J by 10 bases, leaving 18 bases between them. The CDR3 reads CASSLDSRVGEQFF. CDR3 DNA sequence: TGTGCCAGCAGCCTGGACAGTCGAGTAGGAGAGCAGTTCTTC.

The chain joins TRBV7-6 to TRBJ2-5, with D possibly being TRBD1 (6 bases). The length of the CDR3 is 17 residues. Trimming shortened V by 5 bases and J by 3 bases, and 22 bases separated the two germline ends. Germline V gene sequence: CDR1 SGHVS, CDR2 FNYEAQ. The CDR3 DNA reads TGTGCCAGCAGCAAATATCTGAGGAGGACAGAAGAAGAGACCCAGTACTTC. This sequence encodes CASSKYLRRTEEETQYF.

The chain couples TRBV4-3 to TRBJ1-1, with 7 bases lining up with TRBD1. CDR1 is LGHNA, CDR2 YSLEER, per germline. V shed 8 bases and J 7 bases; nucleotides not matched to a gene: 10. This CDR3 has 13 amino acids. The CDR3 loop reads CASRQGSSGEAFF. The DNA for the CDR3 is TGCGCCAGCCGACAGGGAAGTTCAGGTGAAGCTTTCTTT.

This clonotype has just a few counts. The CDR3 protein is CASSPSGRDEQFF. The CDR3, as DNA: TGTGCCAGCAGCCCTTCGGGGCGGGATGAGCAGTTCTTC. The V call is TRBV9, the J call TRBJ2-1, with D perhaps given as TRBD1 or TRBD2 (5 bases each). Germline V CDR1 and CDR2: SGDLS, YYNGEE. The CDR3 length is 13 residues. V was clipped by 4 bases and J by 8 bases, with 13 bases between them.

The rearrangement uses TRBV7-9 and TRBJ2-1, with TRBD2 matching over 9 bases. The germline V gene encodes CDR1 SEHNR and CDR2 FQNEAQ (reference sequence). The V segment lost 5 bases and the J segment 3 bases; nucleotides outside the gene matches: 11. CDR3 size: 17 residues. The DNA for the CDR3 is TGTGCCAGCAGCCCCAGGGTAGCGGGGGCCCTCTACAATGAGCAGTTCTTC. It yields the protein CASSPRVAGALYNEQFF.

J is TRBJ2-1 and V is TRBV5-1, with 15 bases matching TRBD2. J gave up 9 bases and V 3 bases, and 1 base lay outside the gene matches. Germline loops: CDR1 SGHRS, CDR2 YFSETQ. The CDR3 runs to 14 residues. The CDR3 DNA sequence: TGCGCCAGCAGCTGGACTAGCGGGGGGGGTGAGCAGTTCTTC. Translating gives CASSWTSGGGEQFF.

This clonotype was seen a handful of times. J is TRBJ2-1 and V is TRBV12-5, with 9 bases fitting TRBD1. After removal of 2 bases from V and 8 bases from J, the junction contained 10 bases not matched to a gene. Germline V gene lookup returns CDR1 LGHNT and CDR2 FRNRAP. The length of the CDR3 is 16 residues. CDR3 in amino acids: CASGLLTGTGSDEQFF. The CDR3 DNA follows: TGTGCTAGTGGTTTGCTAACCGGGACAGGGTCCGATGAGCAGTTCTTC.

V and J are TRBV27 and TRBJ2-5, with 9 bases matching TRBD1. The length of the CDR3 is 15 residues. Trimming took 4 bases from V and 5 from J; bases not matched to a gene: 8. CDR1 is MNHEY and CDR2 is SMNVEV in the germline V gene (reference sequence). The CDR3 bases are TGTGCCAGCAGTTCCGGGACAGGGTTTGGGGAGACCCAGTACTTC. Its translation: CASSSGTGFGETQYF.

The chain links TRBV2 to TRBJ2-1; TRBD1 might be the D (6 bases). The CDR3 loop spans 12 amino acids. V was trimmed by 6 bases and J by 10 bases, leaving 13 bases between them. The V gene's germline CDR1 is SNHLY and CDR2 FYNNEI. The CDR3 loop reads CASRETGPEQFF. The CDR3 DNA is TGTGCCAGCAGGGAAACAGGGCCCGAGCAGTTCTTC. Filled out from reference TRBV2 and TRBJ2-1, the complete variable domain reads EPEVTQTPSHQVTQMGQEVILRCVPISNHLYFYWYRQILGQKVEFLVSFYNNEISEKSEIFDDQFSVERPDGSNFTLKIRSTKLEDSAMYFCASRETGPEQFFGPGTRLTVL.

This clonotype was picked up a small number of times. The chain couples TRBV4-1 to TRBJ2-1; 11 nucleotides agree with TRBD2. The CDR3 consists of 17 residues. Trimming cost V 3 bases and J 4 bases; bases outside gene matches: 8. Germline CDR1 and CDR2: MGHRA and YSYEKL. The CDR3 is CASSQGPGLADYNEQFF. The CDR3 DNA sequence: TGCGCCAGCAGCCAGGGCCCGGGACTAGCGGATTACAATGAGCAGTTCTTC.

The rearrangement joins TRBV2 to TRBJ1-4, with D maybe TRBD1 (6 bases). From germline, CDR1 is SNHLY and CDR2 FYNNEI. Trimming removed 5 bases from V and 5 bases from J, with 12 bases in between. CDR3 length: 14 amino acids. The CDR3 loop is CASSQHRANEKLFF. The CDR3 DNA sequence: TGTGCCAGCAGTCAGCACAGGGCGAATGAAAAACTGTTTTTT. The whole variable domain, remainder taken from reference TRBV2 and TRBJ1-4, is EPEVTQTPSHQVTQMGQEVILRCVPISNHLYFYWYRQILGQKVEFLVSFYNNEISEKSEIFDDQFSVERPDGSNFTLKIRSTKLEDSAMYFCASSQHRANEKLFFGSGTQLSVL.

The DNA for the CDR3 is TGTGCCAGCAGTTTATCGCGGAGCGGGGAGCTGTTTTTT. Translated: CASSLSRSGELFF. The chain has TRBV27 and TRBJ2-2; D is undetermined. Germline V gives CDR1 MNHEY, CDR2 SMNVEV (reference sequence). This CDR3 has 13 residues. Trimming took off 0 bases at V and 7 bases at J, with 6 bases between the two ends.

This chain links TRBV2 with TRBJ2-3; the D gene is possibly TRBD1 (6 bases). The CDR3 is made up of 11 amino acids. V lost 10 bases, J lost 6 bases, and 11 bases lay in between. Germline V gene lookup returns CDR1 SNHLY and CDR2 FYNNEI. The CDR3 DNA reads TGTGCCAACAGGGTCGGGGATACGCAGTATTTT. Its translation: CANRVGDTQYF.

A few counts support this clonotype. The chain employs TRBV19 and TRBJ2-1; D call uncertain. Trimming left V 3 bases short and J 6 bases short, with 9 bases between. This CDR3 has 13 amino acids. Germline CDR1 is LNHDA and CDR2 is SQIVND (reference sequence). CDR3 nucleotides: TGTGCCAGTAGTATTCCAATGGGCAATGAGCAGTTCTTC. Its translation: CASSIPMGNEQFF.

The gene calls are TRBV7-9 and TRBJ2-3; TRBD2 aligns across 10 bases. Germline V lookup: CDR1 SEHNR, CDR2 FQNEAQ (reference sequence). Trimming at V came to 3 bases and at J to 4 bases, leaving 4 bases not matched to a gene. The CDR3 is 15 residues long. The CDR3 DNA reads as TGTGCCAGCAGCTTTCCTAGCGGGGGCGCAGATACGCAGTATTTT. It specifies CASSFPSGGADTQYF.

Concerning this clonotype: A much larger clone lies a single base off, so this may be a read error. The conserved phenylalanine or tryptophan is not found at the CDR3 terminus, so this likely reflects a read error. This chain uses TRBV7-6 with TRBJ1-1; no clear D. Trimming shortened V by 7 bases and J by 2 bases, and 8 bases separated the two germline ends. Germline CDR1 and CDR2: SGHVS and FNYEAQ. This CDR3 is 12 amino acids long. The CDR3 nucleotides are TGTGCCAGCACCAAGGACAACACTGAAGCTTTCCTT. The encoded protein is CASTKDNTEAFL.

As concerns this clonotype: A much larger clone differs from this one at a single base, so this may be a read error. CDR3 DNA: TGTGCCAGCAGTCCGGAACTAGGGATAGAGACCCAGTACTTC. It codes for CASSPELGIETQYF. The chain joins TRBV12-3 or TRBV12-4 to TRBJ2-5; D may be TRBD2 (5 bases). CDR3 length equals 14 residues. The V gene lost 5 bases and the J gene lost 4 bases, with 14 bases spanning the gap.

The chain couples TRBV4-2 to TRBJ2-1, with 8 bases identical to TRBD2. Germline lookup yields CDR1 LGHNA and CDR2 YNFKEQ. There are 16 residues in the CDR3. Germline trimming cut 8 bases from V and 0 bases from J; bases unmatched to any gene: 9. CDR3 sequence: CASRIGLAGSYNEQFF. In nucleotides, the CDR3 is TGTGCCAGCCGGATAGGACTAGCCGGCTCCTACAATGAGCAGTTCTTC.

Note on this clonotype: The junction does not match germline at one end; this may be a read error. The chain recombines TRBV5-3 with TRBJ2-7; no reliable D call. TRBV5-3 is sorted into the ORF group, with uncertain function. The CDR3 is 14 residues long. CDR3 nucleotide sequence: TGTGCCAGCAGCTTGGTGCCCCCATCCTACGAGCAGTACTTC. This codes for CASSLVPPSYEQYF.

This chain joins TRBV5-8 and TRBJ1-5; D is possibly TRBD1 (5 bases). Looked up from germline, CDR1 is SGHTS and CDR2 is YDEGEE. CDR3 length: 12 residues. V lost 2 bases to trimming and J lost 9 bases, with 9 bases between them. The CDR3, as DNA: TGTGCCAGCAGCTTCAGGGTCCTGCCCCAGCATTTT. This encodes CASSFRVLPQHF. Variable domain in full (rest from reference TRBV5-8 and TRBJ1-5): EAGVTQSPTHLIKTRGQQATLRCSPISGHTSVYWYQQALGLGLQFLLWYDEGEERNRGNFPPRFSGRQFPNYSSELNVNALELEDSALYLCASSFRVLPQHFGDGTRLSIL.

This clonotype has a handful of counts. The chain couples TRBV15 to TRBJ2-3; D is perhaps TRBD2 (5 bases). V lost 0 bases and J 2 bases, leaving 12 bases between the germline ends. This CDR3 has 16 residues. Germline V lookup: CDR1 LNHNV, CDR2 YYDKDF (reference sequence). CDR3 amino acids: CATSRDEGPNTDTQYF. The CDR3 region has the DNA TGTGCCACCAGCAGAGATGAGGGCCCAAACACAGATACGCAGTATTTT. Filled out from reference TRBV15 and TRBJ2-3, the complete variable domain reads DAMVIQNPRYQVTQFGKPVTLSCSQTLNHNVMYWYQQKSSQAPKLLFHYYDKDFNNEADTPDNFQSRRPNTSFCFLDIRSPGLGDTAMYLCATSRDEGPNTDTQYFGPGTRLTVL.

This clonotype was seen only a few times. V usage is TRBV6-5 and J usage is TRBJ2-5, with 10 bases matching TRBD1. J was trimmed by 4 bases and V by 0 bases; bases with no gene match: 14. The germline gives CDR1 MNHEY, CDR2 SVGAGI. This CDR3 is built from 19 residues. CDR3 DNA sequence: TGTGCCAGCAGTTACTCTAAAACGCGTCGGGGACAGGGGATAGAGACCCAGTACTTC. This encodes CASSYSKTRRGQGIETQYF.

This chain joins TRBV20-1 and TRBJ2-3, with D hard to call. Deletions cut 2 bases from V and 1 base from J, with 13 bases between. The CDR3 length is 15 residues. Germline CDR1 reads DFQATT; CDR2 reads SNEGSKA (reference sequence). CDR3 DNA: TGCAGTGCTAGAACCTCCAGCGTGGGCACAGATACGCAGTATTTT. Protein: CSARTSSVGTDTQYF.